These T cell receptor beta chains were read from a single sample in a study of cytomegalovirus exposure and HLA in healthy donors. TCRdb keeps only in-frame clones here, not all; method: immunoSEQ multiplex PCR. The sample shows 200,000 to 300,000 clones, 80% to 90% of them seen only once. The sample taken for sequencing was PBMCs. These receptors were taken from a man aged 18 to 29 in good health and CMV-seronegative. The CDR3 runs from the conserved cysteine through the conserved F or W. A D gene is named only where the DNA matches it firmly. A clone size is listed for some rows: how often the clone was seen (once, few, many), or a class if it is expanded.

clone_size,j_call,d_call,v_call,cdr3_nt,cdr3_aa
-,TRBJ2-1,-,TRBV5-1,TGCGCCAGCAGCTTGGATCTATTAGATGAGCAGTTCTTC,CASSLDLLDEQFF
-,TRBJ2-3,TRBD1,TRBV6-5,TGTGCCAGCAGTTACCAGGGGGCCCTCACAGATACGCAGTATTTT,CASSYQGALTDTQYF
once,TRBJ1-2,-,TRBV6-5,TGTGCCAGCGGGGGTGGGGACACGGTCGCCTATGGCTACACCTTC,CASGGGDTVAYGYTF
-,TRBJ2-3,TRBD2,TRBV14,TGTGCCAGCAGCCATATTTGGGAGGGCCTCGATACGCAGTATTTT,CASSHIWEGLDTQYF
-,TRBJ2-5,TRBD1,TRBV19,TGTGCCAGTAGTAAGGGACAGGCCACGGAGACCCAGTACTTC,CASSKGQATETQYF
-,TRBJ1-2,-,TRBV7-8,TGTGCCAGCAGCTTAGGGCTGAATGGCTACACCTTC,CASSLGLNGYTF
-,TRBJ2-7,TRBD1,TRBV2,TGTGCCAGCAGGAGGACAGGGACCTACGAGCAGTACTTC,CASRRTGTYEQYF
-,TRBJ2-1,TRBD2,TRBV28,TGTGCCAGCAAGACTAGCGGGAGTGTCTCCTACAATGAGCAGTTCTTC,CASKTSGSVSYNEQFF
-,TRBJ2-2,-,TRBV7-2,TGTGCCAGCAAGGAGGGATACACCGGGGAGCTGTTTTTT,CASKEGYTGELFF
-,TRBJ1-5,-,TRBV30,TGTGCCTGGAGAACACCGTCCGGGAGCAATCAGCCCCAGCATTTT,CAWRTPSGSNQPQHF
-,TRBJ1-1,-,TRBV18,TGTGCCAGCTCACCGGACTCTCCTGAAGCTTTCTTT,CASSPDSPEAFF
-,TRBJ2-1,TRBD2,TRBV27,TGTGCCAGCAGTCGAACCCGGGGGGGCCCTTACAATGAGCAGTTCTTC,CASSRTRGGPYNEQFF
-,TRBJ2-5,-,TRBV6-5,TGTGCCAGCAGTTATCGGGGTTCTCAAGAGACCCAGTACTTC,CASSYRGSQETQYF
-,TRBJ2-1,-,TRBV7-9,TGTGCCAGCAGCTCGGAGGGCAATGAGCAGTTCTTC,CASSSEGNEQFF
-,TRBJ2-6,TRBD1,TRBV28,TGTGCCAGCAGGCCCCTATGGGGGCAGGGGGCACGATCTGGGGCCAACGTCCTGACTTTC,CASRPLWGQGARSGANVLTF
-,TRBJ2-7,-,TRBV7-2,TGTGCCAGCAGCCTGTCGAGATACGAGCAGTACTTC,CASSLSRYEQYF
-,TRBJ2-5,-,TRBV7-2,TGTGCCAGCAGCACCCGGGCGGGACAAGAGACCCAGTACTTC,CASSTRAGQETQYF
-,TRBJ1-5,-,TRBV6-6,TGTGCCAGCAAAAGTGAAGGGGTGGAAGGTCAGCCCCAGCATTTT,CASKSEGVEGQPQHF
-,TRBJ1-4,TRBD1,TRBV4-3,TGCGCCAGCAGCATACTTACAGGGGAAGGTGAAAAACTGTTTTTT,CASSILTGEGEKLFF
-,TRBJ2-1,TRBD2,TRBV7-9,TGTGCCAACCCACCGGGACTAGCGGGAGGGTCCACCTACAATGAGCAGTTCTTC,CANPPGLAGGSTYNEQFF
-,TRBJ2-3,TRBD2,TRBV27,TGTGCCAGCAGTCCCCCCACGGTAGCGGGGGATAAAGATACGCAGTATTTT,CASSPPTVAGDKDTQYF
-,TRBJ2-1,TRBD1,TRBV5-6,TGTGCCAGCAGCCGGCCCGGGACAGGGAGGTACGAGCAGTTCTTC,CASSRPGTGRYEQFF
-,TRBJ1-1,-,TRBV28,TGTGCCAGCAGCCGGGGGGGCACTGAAGCTTTCTTT,CASSRGGTEAFF
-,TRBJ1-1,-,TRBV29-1,TGCAGCGTTGAACTTACAGTGAAGAACACTGAAGCTTTCTTT,CSVELTVKNTEAFF
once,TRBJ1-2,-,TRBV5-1,TGCGCCAGCCATGACAGTAGGGCCTATGGCTACACCTTC,CASHDSRAYGYTF
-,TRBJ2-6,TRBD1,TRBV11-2,TGTGCCAGCAGCCGACTCGGGAAGGACAGGGGAGCTGGGGCCAACGTCCTGACTTTC,CASSRLGKDRGAGANVLTF
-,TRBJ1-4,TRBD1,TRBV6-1,TGTGCCAGCAGTGAAGGAAGGTGGCGGGACAGACTAAATGAAAAACTGTTTTTT,CASSEGRWRDRLNEKLFF
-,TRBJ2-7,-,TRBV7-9,TGTGCCAGCAGCCGGGTTGAGGGCGAGCAGTACTTC,CASSRVEGEQYF
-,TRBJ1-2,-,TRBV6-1,TGTGCCAGCAGCGGACAGTCCGTTTGGGGCTACACCTTC,CASSGQSVWGYTF
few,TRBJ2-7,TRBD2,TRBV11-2,TGTGCCAGCAGCTCCGGGACTAGCGAGACCTACGAGCAGTACTTC,CASSSGTSETYEQYF
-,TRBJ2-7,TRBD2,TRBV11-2,TGTGCCAGCAGCTTAGATCTAGCGGGAGGTGTCCACGAGCAGTACTTC,CASSLDLAGGVHEQYF
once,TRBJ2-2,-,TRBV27,TGTGCCAGCAGCCAATACGCCTCGGGCACCGGGGAGCTGTTTTTT,CASSQYASGTGELFF
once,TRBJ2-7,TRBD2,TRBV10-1,TGCGCCAGCAGCCGGGGACTAGCGGGAGTAGGAGAGCAGTACTTC,CASSRGLAGVGEQYF
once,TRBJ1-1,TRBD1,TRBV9,TGTGCCAGCAGCGCGGGACAGGGAGGGAACACTGAAGCTTTCTTT,CASSAGQGGNTEAFF
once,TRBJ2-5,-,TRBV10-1,TGCGCCAGCAAGCATCAAGAGACCCAGTACTTC,CASKHQETQYF
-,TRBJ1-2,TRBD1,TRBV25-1,TGTGCCAGCGGGACAGGGGCCCGGAATGGCTACACCTTC,CASGTGARNGYTF
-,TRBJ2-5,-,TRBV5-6,TGTGCCAGCAGCTTGGGCGCTGGGCCGCAAGAGACCCAGTACTTC,CASSLGAGPQETQYF
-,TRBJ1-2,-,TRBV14,TGTGCCAGCAGCCAAGATGGACAGACAACCCATGGCTACACCTTC,CASSQDGQTTHGYTF
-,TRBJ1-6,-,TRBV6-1,TGTGCCAGCAGTGAAGTTCCGGCAGGTTCAAATTCACCCCTCCACTTT,CASSEVPAGSNSPLHF
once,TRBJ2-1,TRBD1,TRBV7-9,TGTGCCAGCAGCCTTGGGACAGGTGAGCAGTTCTTC,CASSLGTGEQFF
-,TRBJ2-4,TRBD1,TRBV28,TGTGCCAGCCGGTCAGGACAGGGAACGTTCATTCAGTACTTC,CASRSGQGTFIQYF
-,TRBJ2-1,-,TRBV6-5,TGTGCCAGCAGCCGCACTTCTGACAATGAGCAGTTCTTC,CASSRTSDNEQFF
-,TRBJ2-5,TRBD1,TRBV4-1,TGCGCCAGCAGCCGTGGACAGGGGGGAATCGAGACCCAGTACTTC,CASSRGQGGIETQYF
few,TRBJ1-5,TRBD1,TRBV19,TGTGCCAGTGGACAGGGGAGGGGTCAGCCCCAGCATTTT,CASGQGRGQPQHF
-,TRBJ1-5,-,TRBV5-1,TGCGCCAGCAGCTTGGGACAGAATCAGCCCCAGCATTTT,CASSLGQNQPQHF
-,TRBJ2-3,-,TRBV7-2,TGTGCCAGCACCATCGGAGGGAGAGGGACAGATACGCAGTATTTT,CASTIGGRGTDTQYF
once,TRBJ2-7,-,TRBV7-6,TGTGCCAGCAGCTTAGTCCGGGACAATCACGAGCAGTACTTC,CASSLVRDNHEQYF
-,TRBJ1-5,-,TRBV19,TGTGCCAGTACTTTTTCTAGAGGGTTGAGGAGCAATCAGCCCCAGCATTTT,CASTFSRGLRSNQPQHF
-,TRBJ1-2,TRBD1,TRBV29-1,TGCAGCGTTATGACAGGGCGCGAATATGGCTACACCTTC,CSVMTGREYGYTF